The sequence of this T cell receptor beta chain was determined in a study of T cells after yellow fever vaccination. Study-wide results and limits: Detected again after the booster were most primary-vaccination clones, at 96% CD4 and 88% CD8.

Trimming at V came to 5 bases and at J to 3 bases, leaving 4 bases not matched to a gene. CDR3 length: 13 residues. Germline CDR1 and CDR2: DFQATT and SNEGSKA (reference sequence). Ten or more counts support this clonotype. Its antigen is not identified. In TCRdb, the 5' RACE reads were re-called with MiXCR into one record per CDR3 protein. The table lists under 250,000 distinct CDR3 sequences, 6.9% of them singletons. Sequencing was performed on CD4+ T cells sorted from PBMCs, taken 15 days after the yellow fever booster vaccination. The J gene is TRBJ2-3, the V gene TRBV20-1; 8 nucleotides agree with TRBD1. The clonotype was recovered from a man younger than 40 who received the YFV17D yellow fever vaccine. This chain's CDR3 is CSAPGGRTDTQYF. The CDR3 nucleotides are TGCAGTGCTCCAGGGGGCAGAACAGATACGCAGTATTTT.